These 9 T cell receptor beta chains share one sample of origin, sequenced in a study of identical twins. TCRdb used MiXCR to reprocess the 5' RACE reads, holding one entry per CDR3 protein. The sample has approximately 670,000 distinct CDR3 sequences; 5.5% to 6.5% are singletons. Sequences were obtained from naive T cells sorted from blood. These receptors all come from a man aged 18 to 29 in good health.

This clonotype appeared a few times. The chain joins TRBV2 to TRBJ2-7, with no clear D. This CDR3 comprises 12 residues. Germline V lookup: CDR1 SNHLY, CDR2 FYNNEI. With 4 bases removed from V and 1 base from J, the gap between germline ends came to 5 bases. CDR3 nucleotide sequence: TGTGCCAGCAGTGTAGTTTCCTACGAGCAGTACTTC. It yields the protein CASSVVSYEQYF.

This clonotype has only one observation. A single base separates this from a much larger clone, so it may be a read error. V is TRBV10-3 and J is TRBJ1-1, with D possibly being TRBD1 (5 bases). The CDR3 contains 14 residues. Germline CDR1 is ENHRY and CDR2 is SYGVKD. The CDR3 is CASSAGTRDTEAFF. CDR3 coding DNA: TGTGCCAGCAGTGCGGGTACCAGGGACACTGAAGCTTTCTTT.

This clonotype was counted ten times or more. The CDR3 loop reads CASSYVGVGELFF. In DNA form, the CDR3 reads TGTGCCAGCAGTTACGTGGGGGTCGGGGAGCTGTTTTTT. The J gene is TRBJ2-2, the V gene TRBV6-5; the D gene could be TRBD1 or TRBD2 (5 bases each). The CDR3 loop spans 13 amino acids. V dropped 2 bases and J dropped 7 bases, with 8 bases sitting between them. The germline V gene has CDR1 MNHEY and CDR2 SVGAGI.

A few counts support this clonotype. The V and J genes are TRBV3-1 and TRBJ2-3; TRBD2 is a possible D gene (5 bases). CDR3 length: 16 amino acids. Trimming shortened V by 1 base and J by 0 bases, and 11 bases separated the two germline ends. CDR1 LGHDT and CDR2 YNNKEL come from the germline V gene (reference sequence). The CDR3 here is CASSQVGLGSTDTQYF. CDR3 sequence (DNA): TGTGCCAGCAGCCAAGTCGGACTGGGAAGCACAGATACGCAGTATTTT.

There are many counts of this clonotype. The chain joins TRBV7-9 to TRBJ1-5; D remains ambiguous. The CDR3 covers 12 residues. V gave up 8 bases and J gave up 3 bases, with 8 bases separating them. CDR1 is SEHNR and CDR2 is FQNEAQ in the germline V gene (reference sequence). CDR3 residues: CASAGPNQPQHF. Here the CDR3 DNA reads TGTGCCAGCGCCGGGCCCAATCAGCCCCAGCATTTT.

This clonotype was observed many times. This chain links TRBV4-1 with TRBJ2-7, with 8 bases aligning to TRBD2. The junction had 3 bases not matched to a gene; V was cut back by 1 base and J by 1 base. Germline V gives CDR1 MGHRA, CDR2 YSYEKL. This CDR3 contains 15 residues. The CDR3 here is CASSQVAGGSYEQYV. In nucleotides, the CDR3 is TGCGCCAGCAGCCAAGTCGCGGGAGGATCCTACGAGCAGTACGTC.

This clonotype has ten or more counts. The rearrangement uses TRBV20-1 and TRBJ2-1; D unresolved. Per the germline V gene, CDR1 is DFQATT and CDR2 is SNEGSKA (reference sequence). V was pared by 0 bases and J by 4 bases, with 7 bases between. CDR3 size: 13 residues. The CDR3 DNA is TGCAGTGCTAGAGATCTCTTATACAATGAGCAGTTCTTC. As protein: CSARDLLYNEQFF.

This clonotype occurred a few times. J is TRBJ1-4 and V is TRBV6-5; TRBD1 matches 7 bases. V lost 0 bases to trimming and J lost 8 bases; unmatched junction nucleotides: 12. Per the germline V gene, CDR1 is MNHEY and CDR2 is SVGAGI. This CDR3 is built from 17 residues. The chain's CDR3 is CASSYSPPTGAGEKLFF. In DNA, the CDR3 is TGTGCCAGCAGTTACTCTCCCCCAACAGGGGCGGGCGAAAAACTGTTTTTT.

The table lists this clonotype with many counts. The chain uses TRBV7-9 and TRBJ2-1; 12 nucleotides align to TRBD2. With 10 bases clipped from V and 4 bases from J, the junction kept 5 bases outside the gene matches. In germline, CDR1 is SEHNR, CDR2 FQNEAQ (reference sequence). The CDR3 covers 14 residues. The CDR3 protein is CATHLAGGYNEQFF. In nucleotides, the CDR3 is TGTGCCACCCACCTAGCGGGAGGGTACAATGAGCAGTTCTTC.